These 7 T cell receptor beta chains were sequenced from one sample in a study of response to subunit inactivated influenza vaccine. TCRdb re-analysed the RT-PCR reads in MiXCR, keeping a single row per CDR3 protein. The table lists about 520,000 distinct CDR3 sequences, roughly 27% of them singletons. Source: CD4+ T cells sorted from PBMCs, taken 5 days after vaccination. These receptors originate from a man aged 50 to 59 who received an inactivated influenza vaccine.

This sequence joins TRBV12-3 or TRBV12-4 and TRBJ2-7; 7 nucleotides match TRBD1. The CDR3 spans 15 residues. Trimming cost V 8 bases and J 5 bases; bases outside gene matches: 15. The CDR3 loop is CASGSLRQGLNEQYF. The CDR3 DNA follows: TGTGCCAGCGGTAGTCTCCGACAGGGCCTTAACGAGCAGTACTTC.

There are a few counts of this clonotype. J is TRBJ1-3 and V is TRBV18; TRBD1 is a possible D gene (6 bases). The length of the CDR3 is 16 residues. Germline CDR1 and CDR2: KGHSH and LQKENI. Trimming left V 0 bases short and J 7 bases short, with 16 bases between. CDR3 nucleotides: TGTGCCAGCTCACCACCGGGCAGGGGCCTGGGGAACACCATATATTTT. It specifies CASSPPGRGLGNTIYF.

Only a few counts were recorded for this clonotype. Here the CDR3 reads CSARGGASTDTQYF. The DNA of the CDR3 is TGCAGTGCCAGGGGCGGGGCTAGCACAGATACGCAGTATTTT. The J gene is TRBJ2-3, the V gene TRBV20-1; D may correspond to TRBD1 or TRBD2 (6 bases each). Trimming removed 6 bases from V and 0 bases from J, with 13 bases in between. The CDR3 loop spans 14 amino acids. CDR1 and CDR2 (germline): DFQATT, SNEGSKA (reference sequence).

The chain links TRBV28 to TRBJ2-1; TRBD2 matches 13 bases. The CDR3 length is 17 residues. After removal of 5 bases from V and 7 bases from J, the junction contained 11 bases not matched to a gene. Germline lookup yields CDR1 MDHEN and CDR2 SYDVKM. The CDR3 is CASSPWTSGGSGNEQFF. CDR3 in DNA: TGTGCCAGCAGTCCTTGGACTAGCGGGGGATCGGGTAATGAGCAGTTCTTC.

CDR3 bases: TGCAGTGCAATGACTAGCGGGGGGCCTAATACGCAGTATTTT. This gives the protein CSAMTSGGPNTQYF. The chain joins TRBV20-1 to TRBJ2-3, with 13 nucleotides matching TRBD2. V gave up 6 bases and J gave up 7 bases; unmatched junction bases: 7. The CDR3 covers 14 residues. Germline V gene sequence: CDR1 DFQATT, CDR2 SNEGSKA (reference sequence).

The chain combines TRBV29-1 with TRBJ2-1; TRBD2 matches 7 bases. The CDR3 contains 15 residues. Germline CDR1 SQVTM, CDR2 ANQGSEA. Losses at the gene ends were 4 bases for V and 0 bases for J; bases not matched to a gene: 6. CDR3 bases: TGCAGCGTTGGAAGCGGGGCAAGCTCCTACAATGAGCAGTTCTTC. Its protein is CSVGSGASSYNEQFF.

The genes are TRBV20-1 and TRBJ1-6, with a weak D call TRBD1 (6 bases). Germline V gene lookup returns CDR1 DFQATT and CDR2 SNEGSKA (reference sequence). CDR3 length: 15 amino acids. The ends were cut back, 3 bases at V and 4 bases at J, with 13 bases in the middle. CDR3 sequence: CSARKGQSYNSPLHF. The CDR3 bases are TGCAGTGCTAGGAAAGGACAGTCATATAATTCACCCCTCCACTTT.